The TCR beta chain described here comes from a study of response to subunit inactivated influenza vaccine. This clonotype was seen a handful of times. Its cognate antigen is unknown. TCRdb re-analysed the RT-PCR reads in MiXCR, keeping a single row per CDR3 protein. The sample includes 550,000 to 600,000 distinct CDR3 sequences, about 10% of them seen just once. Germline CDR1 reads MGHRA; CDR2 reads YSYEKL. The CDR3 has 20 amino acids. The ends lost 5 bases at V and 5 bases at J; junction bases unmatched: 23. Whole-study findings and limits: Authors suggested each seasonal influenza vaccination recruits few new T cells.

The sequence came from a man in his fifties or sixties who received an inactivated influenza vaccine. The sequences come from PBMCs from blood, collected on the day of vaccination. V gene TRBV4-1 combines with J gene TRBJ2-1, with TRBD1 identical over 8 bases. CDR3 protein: CASSERQGWALGSPNNEQFF. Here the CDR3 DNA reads TGCGCCAGCAGCGAAAGACAGGGGTGGGCTTTAGGGAGCCCAAACAATGAGCAGTTCTTC.